This T cell receptor beta chain was profiled in a study of patients and donors after allogeneic stem cell transplantation. TCRdb ran MiXCR on the RT-PCR reads and lists one entry per CDR3 protein. The top ten hold 11% of the sample, which has over 200,000 distinct CDR3 sequences, 35% to 45% seen once. CDR1 is DFQATT and CDR2 is SNEGSKA in the germline V gene (reference sequence). The CDR3 has 14 residues. J lost 0 bases, V lost 6 bases, and 5 bases had no gene match. This receptor was identified in a human donor who was either an allogeneic HSCT recipient or a stem cell or donor lymphocyte infusion donor (not recorded which). It is not recorded whose cells these are; they may come from a transplant donor. The J gene is TRBJ1-3, the V gene TRBV20-1; TRBD1 aligns across 7 bases. Sequencing was performed on blood, either unsorted or a sorted T cell fraction (not recorded which). CDR3 nucleotides: TGCAGTGCACCGACAGGGAGCTCTGGAAACACCATATATTTT. It codes for CSAPTGSSGNTIYF.